These T cell receptor beta chains were read from a single sample in a study of T cell repertoires in aging, cancer and after chemotherapy. Each CDR3 protein is one row after TCRdb ran MiXCR on the multiplex PCR reads. This repertoire shows approximately 2,100 distinct CDR3 sequences, about 20% found once; its top ten account for approximately 7.7%. Material for sequencing was blood. The receptor set was obtained from a human donor with a solid tumor. Both conserved end residues are part of each CDR3. A D gene is named only where the DNA matches it firmly. Size values are once, few and many counts, or a class for expanded clones, and some rows have none.

CASLLGTETTGELFF TGTGCCAGCCTCCTAGGGACAGAAACGACCGGGGAGCTGTTTTTT TRBV6-6 medium-sized TRBD1 TRBJ2-2
CASSQDGTGNTGELFF TGCGCCAGCAGCCAAGATGGGACAGGGAACACCGGGGAGCTGTTTTTT TRBV4-1 NA TRBD1 TRBJ2-2
CASFVGPGQGAASYNSPLHF TGTGCCAGTTTCGTGGGGCCTGGACAGGGGGCTGCCTCCTATAATTCACCCCTCCACTTT TRBV13 NA TRBD1 TRBJ1-6
CASSLGQGSSYEQYF TGTGCCAGCAGCTTGGGACAGGGAAGCTCCTACGAGCAGTACTTC TRBV7-6 NA TRBD1 TRBJ2-7
CASSMEGGGELFF TGTGCCAGTAGTATGGAGGGCGGCGGGGAGCTGTTTTTT TRBV19 NA NA TRBJ2-2
CASLLENTQYF TGTGCCAGCTTACTAGAAAATACGCAGTATTTT TRBV2 NA NA TRBJ2-3
CATSHRANDEQYF TGTGCCACCAGCCACAGGGCGAACGACGAGCAGTACTTC TRBV15 medium-sized NA TRBJ2-7
CASNLAREGGWYGANVLTF TGTGCCAGCAACTTAGCGCGGGAGGGGGGCTGGTATGGGGCCAACGTCCTGACTTTC TRBV7-2 NA TRBD2 TRBJ2-6
CASSLVLGDTEAFF TGTGCCAGCAGCTTGGTCCTAGGGGACACTGAAGCTTTCTTT TRBV5-5 medium-sized NA TRBJ1-1
CASSQTGGFGYTF TGTGCCAGCAGTCAGACAGGGGGTTTTGGCTACACCTTC TRBV6-5 NA TRBD1 TRBJ1-2
CASSTGSSGSLGTDTQYF TGTGCCAGTAGTACGGGGTCTAGCGGGAGCTTAGGCACAGATACGCAGTATTTT TRBV19 large TRBD2 TRBJ2-3
CASSYDRPGTTDTQYF TGCGCCAGCAGCTATGACAGGCCTGGGACCACAGATACGCAGTATTTT TRBV5-1 few NA TRBJ2-3
CASRYWGGGPLAQVDEQFF TGTGCCAGCAGGTACTGGGGAGGGGGCCCTCTGGCTCAAGTGGATGAGCAGTTCTTC TRBV27 medium-sized NA TRBJ2-1
CASSLSSREQYF TGTGCCAGCAGTTTAAGTAGTAGGGAGCAGTACTTC TRBV28 few NA TRBJ2-7
CASSLRQPNEKLFF TGTGCCAGCAGCCTTAGACAGCCTAATGAAAAACTGTTTTTT TRBV12-3/TRBV12-4 large NA TRBJ1-4
CASSPGDSPLHF TGTGCCAGCTCACCGGGGGACTCACCCCTCCACTTT TRBV18 NA NA TRBJ1-6
CASSLGPETQYF TGTGCCAGCAGCTTAGGTCCAGAGACCCAGTACTTC TRBV7-9 NA NA TRBJ2-5
CASRPGPRADIQYF TGTGCCAGCAGGCCGGGCCCCCGTGCGGACATTCAGTACTTC TRBV6-5 large NA TRBJ2-4
CASSLAGLNQPQHF TGTGCCAGCAGCTTAGCGGGGCTGAATCAGCCCCAGCATTTT TRBV7-9 medium-sized NA TRBJ1-5
CSVANRATNEKLFF TGCAGTGTTGCCAACAGGGCAACTAATGAAAAACTGTTTTTT TRBV20-1 medium-sized NA TRBJ1-4
CAISETGDYGYTF TGTGCCATCAGCGAGACAGGGGACTATGGCTACACCTTC TRBV10-3 medium-sized TRBD1 TRBJ1-2
CASSPGQGSSNQPQHF TGTGCCAGCAGCCCGGGACAGGGGTCCAGCAATCAGCCCCAGCATTTT TRBV5-6 NA TRBD1 TRBJ1-5
CASTLLGAFSGANVLTF TGTGCCAGCACCCTACTAGGCGCTTTTTCTGGGGCCAACGTCCTGACTTTC TRBV6-5 medium-sized NA TRBJ2-6
CSADRGRDTEAFF TGCAGTGCTGACAGGGGGAGGGACACTGAAGCTTTCTTT TRBV20-1 NA TRBD1 TRBJ1-1
CASSYGTGTNQPQHF TGTGCCAGCAGTTACGGGACAGGCACCAATCAGCCCCAGCATTTT TRBV6-5 NA TRBD1 TRBJ1-5
CSASGADQPQHF TGCAGTGCCTCAGGTGCCGATCAGCCCCAGCATTTT TRBV20-1 medium-sized NA TRBJ1-5
CASSYAYRGNTEAFF TGTGCCAGCAGTTACGCTTACAGGGGGAACACTGAAGCTTTCTTT TRBV6-6 medium-sized TRBD1 TRBJ1-1
CASSLAGGSYNEQFF TGTGCCAGCAGCTTAGCAGGGGGGTCCTACAATGAGCAGTTCTTC TRBV11-1 NA NA TRBJ2-1
CASRSTGTSLDEQFF TGTGCCAGCAGATCGACCGGGACTAGTTTAGATGAGCAGTTCTTC TRBV12-3/TRBV12-4 large TRBD2 TRBJ2-1
CASSPGPNYGYTF TGTGCCAGCTCACCAGGTCCTAACTATGGCTACACCTTC TRBV18 NA NA TRBJ1-2
CASSGRTGYSNQPQHF TGTGCCAGCAGCGGACGGACAGGGTATAGCAATCAGCCCCAGCATTTT TRBV21-1 few NA TRBJ1-5
CASRYWFTEAFF TGTGCCAGCAGGTATTGGTTCACTGAAGCTTTCTTT TRBV2 NA NA TRBJ1-1
CASSGANYEQYF TGTGCCAGTTCCGGGGCCAACTACGAGCAGTACTTC TRBV18 large NA TRBJ2-7
CASTTRGGQPQHF TGTGCCAGCACCACTCGGGGAGGACAGCCCCAGCATTTT TRBV27 medium-sized NA TRBJ1-5
CASSFPADGPQETQYF TGTGCCAGCAGCTTTCCCGCTGATGGGCCCCAAGAGACCCAGTACTTC TRBV7-9 few NA TRBJ2-5
CASARGQFLSYEQYF TGTGCCAGCGCCAGGGGACAGTTCCTATCCTACGAGCAGTACTTC TRBV13 medium-sized TRBD1 TRBJ2-7
CASSPPQGGGYTF TGTGCCAGCTCACCCCCACAGGGAGGAGGCTACACCTTC TRBV18 medium-sized NA TRBJ1-2
CASGLGQVYSYTF TGTGCTAGTGGTTTGGGACAGGTCTATAGCTACACCTTC TRBV12-3/TRBV12-4 NA TRBD1 TRBJ1-2
CASSLEPTSGNTIYF TGCGCCAGCAGCTTGGAACCGACCTCTGGAAACACCATATATTTT TRBV5-1 few NA TRBJ1-3